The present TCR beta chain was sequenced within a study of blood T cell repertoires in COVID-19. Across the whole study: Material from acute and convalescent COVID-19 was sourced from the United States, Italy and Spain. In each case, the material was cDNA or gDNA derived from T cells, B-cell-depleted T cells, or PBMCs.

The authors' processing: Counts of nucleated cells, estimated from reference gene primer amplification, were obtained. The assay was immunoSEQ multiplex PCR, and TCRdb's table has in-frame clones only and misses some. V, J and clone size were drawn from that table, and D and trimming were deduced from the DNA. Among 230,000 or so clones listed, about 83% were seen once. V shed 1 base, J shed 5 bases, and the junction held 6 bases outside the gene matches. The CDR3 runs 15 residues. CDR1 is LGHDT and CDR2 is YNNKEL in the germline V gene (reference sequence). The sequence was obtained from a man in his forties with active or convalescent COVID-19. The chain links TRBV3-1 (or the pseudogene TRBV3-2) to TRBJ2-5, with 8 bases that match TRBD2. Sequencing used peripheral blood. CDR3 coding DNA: TGTGCCAGCAGCCAAGGCGGGAGGCGGGAGGAGACCCAGTACTTC. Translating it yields CASSQGGRREETQYF.